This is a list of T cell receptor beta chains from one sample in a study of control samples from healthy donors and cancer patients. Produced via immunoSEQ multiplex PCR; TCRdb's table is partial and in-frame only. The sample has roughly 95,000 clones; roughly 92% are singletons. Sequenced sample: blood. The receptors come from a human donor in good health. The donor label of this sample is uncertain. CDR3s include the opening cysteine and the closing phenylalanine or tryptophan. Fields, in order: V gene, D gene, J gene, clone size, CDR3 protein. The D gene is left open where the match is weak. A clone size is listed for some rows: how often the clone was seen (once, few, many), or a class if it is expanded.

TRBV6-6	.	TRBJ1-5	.	CASTISNQPQHF
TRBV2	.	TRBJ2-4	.	CASSETTEAKNIQYF
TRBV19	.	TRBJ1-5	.	CASSILGAVGQPQHF
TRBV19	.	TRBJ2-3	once	CASSIGRAKDTQYF
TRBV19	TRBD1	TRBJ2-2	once	CASSMGQGDTGELFF
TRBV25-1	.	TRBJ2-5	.	CASSEPGYQETQYF
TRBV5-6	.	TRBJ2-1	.	CASSLQQQYNEQFF
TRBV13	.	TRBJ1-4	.	CASSLAAQGTNEKLFF
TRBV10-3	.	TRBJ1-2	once	CAISTGFYGYTF
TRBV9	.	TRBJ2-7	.	CASSATGSSSYEQYF
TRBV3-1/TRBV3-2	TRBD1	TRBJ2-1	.	CASQPRDRRNEQFF
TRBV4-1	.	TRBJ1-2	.	CASSQTRQNYGYTF
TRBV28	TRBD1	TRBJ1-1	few	CASSTDRENTEAFF
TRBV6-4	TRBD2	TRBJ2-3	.	CASSGSAGGSTDTQYF
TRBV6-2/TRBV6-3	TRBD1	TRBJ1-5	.	CASSTGGKGNQPQHF
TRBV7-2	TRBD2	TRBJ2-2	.	CASSLAGGPGELFF
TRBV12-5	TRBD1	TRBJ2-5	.	CASGLRDSSETQYF
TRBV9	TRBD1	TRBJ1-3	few	CASSATGQGGRNTIYF
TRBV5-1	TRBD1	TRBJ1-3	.	CASSPIKRTGAGNTIYF
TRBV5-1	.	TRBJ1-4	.	CASSFGPATNEKLFF
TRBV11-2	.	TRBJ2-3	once	CASSLGGTGRDTQYF
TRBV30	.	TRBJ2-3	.	CAWSGHPLELDTQYF
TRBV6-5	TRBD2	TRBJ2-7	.	CASRPLAGGPGEQYF
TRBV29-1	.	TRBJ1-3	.	CSVDGGGNTIYF
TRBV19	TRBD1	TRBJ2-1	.	CASTTNRGNEQFF
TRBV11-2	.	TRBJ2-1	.	CASSSLSEQFF
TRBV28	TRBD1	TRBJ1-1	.	CASSLYTGTAEGAFF
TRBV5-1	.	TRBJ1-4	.	CASSLRAQSNEKLFF
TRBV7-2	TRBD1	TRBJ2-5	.	CASSSRTGETQYF
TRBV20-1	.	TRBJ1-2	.	CSAQDSYGYTF
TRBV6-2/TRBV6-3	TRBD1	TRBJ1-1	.	CASSPTPGQAEAFF
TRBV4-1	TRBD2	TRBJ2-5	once	CASSREPGVGGGTSQYF
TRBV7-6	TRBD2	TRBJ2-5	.	CASSPAGGETQYF
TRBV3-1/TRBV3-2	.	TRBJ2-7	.	CASSHQRQAGANEQYF
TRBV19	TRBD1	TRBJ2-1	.	CASRYGTGYLNEQFF
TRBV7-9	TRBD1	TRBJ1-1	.	CASSRDRMNTEAFF
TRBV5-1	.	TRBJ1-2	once	CASSMDGDYGYTF
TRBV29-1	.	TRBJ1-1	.	CSVALAGTEAFF
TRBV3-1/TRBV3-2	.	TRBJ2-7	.	CASSQAASLYEQYF